This T cell receptor beta chain comes out of a study of OX40 agonist ivuxolimab in advanced cancers. Study as a whole: Melanoma, hepatocellular carcinoma, head and neck or renal cell cancer occurred in dose-escalation patients.

Baseline was the first blood sampling point, followed by cycle 4 day 1 and cycle 7 day 1. The data were produced by immunoSEQ multiplex PCR, yet TCRdb's version contains in-frame clones alone and is incomplete. The data contain more than 75,000 clones, roughly 80% of them seen just once; the ten biggest clones take up around 1.1%. The clonotype was recovered from an adult with an advanced solid tumor such as melanoma, head and neck, liver or kidney cancer. Sequencing was performed on CD4+ or CD8+ T cells sorted from blood, taken in a trial of the OX40 agonist ivuxolimab.

The CDR3 loop is CASSSDRGLAQPQHF. CDR3 nucleotides: TGTGCCAGCAGCTCCGACAGGGGGCTCGCTCAGCCCCAGCATTTT. The V and J genes are TRBV5-4 and TRBJ1-5; TRBD1 agrees at 10 bases. The length of the CDR3 is 15 residues. The germline gives CDR1 SGHNT, CDR2 YYREEE (reference sequence). V was clipped by 3 bases and J by 6 bases; unmatched bases: 6.